The 30 T cell receptor beta chains below all came from one sample that was sequenced in a study of technical replicates of blood from a handful of donors. Produced via immunoSEQ multiplex PCR; TCRdb's table is partial and in-frame only. The data hold roughly 65,000 clones, with about 90% observed a single time. Material: PBMCs. The receptors shown here come from a human donor in good health. Some clones in this sample may be carry-over from other donors' samples.

The chain employs TRBV19 and TRBJ1-2, with D perhaps TRBD1 (6 bases). V was cut by 6 bases and J by 2 bases, with 16 bases left in between. CDR1 and CDR2 from the germline V gene are LNHDA and SQIVND (reference sequence). The CDR3 length is 15 residues. Here the CDR3 reads CASRKGNRENYGYTF. In DNA form, the CDR3 reads TGTGCCAGTAGAAAAGGGAACAGGGAGAACTATGGCTACACCTTC.

This clone was counted once. The rearrangement uses TRBV27 and TRBJ2-7; 9 bases line up with TRBD2. V dropped 8 bases and J dropped 2; count of bases not matched to a gene: 4. This CDR3 comprises 13 residues. The germline CDR1 and CDR2 sequences are MNHEY and SMNVEV (reference sequence). Here the CDR3 DNA reads TGTGCCAGCCCCGCTAGCGGGACCTACGAGCAGTACTTC. This codes for CASPASGTYEQYF.

This clone appeared a few times. CDR3 DNA sequence: TGTGCCAGCAGCCAAGACGTCAGCCCAGGGTTCTCCTACGAGCAGTACTTC. It translates to CASSQDVSPGFSYEQYF. V and J are TRBV14 and TRBJ2-7; D might be TRBD1 (5 bases). Trimming took off 0 bases at V and 0 bases at J, with 15 bases between the two ends. The length of the CDR3 is 17 residues. The germline V gene has CDR1 SGHDN and CDR2 FVKESK.

The CDR3 nucleotides are TGTGCCAGCAGTTCCAGGCCCCTAGATACGCAGTATTTT. The encoded protein is CASSSRPLDTQYF. The J gene is TRBJ2-3, the V gene TRBV6-4; D remains unclear. Germline assignment: CDR1 MRHNA and CDR2 SNTAGT. V was cut by 5 bases and J by 5 bases, with 11 bases left in between. There are 13 residues in the CDR3.

The chain joins TRBV6-1 to TRBJ1-6; no clear D. Between the trimmed V and J ends, which lost 2 bases and 8 bases, there was a span of 13 bases. This CDR3 has 15 residues. The V gene's germline CDR1 is MNHNS and CDR2 SASEGT. Written as DNA, the CDR3 is TGTGCCAGCAGTGAACTAACTCCTCCCGATTCACCCCTCCACTTT. Translating gives CASSELTPPDSPLHF.

The genes are TRBV19 and TRBJ2-3, with D hard to call. CDR3 length: 14 amino acids. V was shortened by 6 bases and J by 0 bases, with 10 bases between the two germline ends. CDR1 LNHDA and CDR2 SQIVND come from the germline V gene (reference sequence). The CDR3 loop is CASSAAASTDTQYF. CDR3 DNA sequence: TGTGCCAGTAGCGCGGCCGCTAGCACAGATACGCAGTATTTT.

The V gene is TRBV5-6, the J gene TRBJ1-3; 7 bases map to TRBD1. This CDR3 has 14 residues. The V gene end was trimmed by 5 bases and the J gene end by 0 bases; junction bases not matched to a gene: 2. CDR1 is SGHDT and CDR2 is YYEEEE in the germline V gene. Here the CDR3 DNA reads TGTGCCAGCAGTCCAGGGGGCTCTGGAAACACCATATATTTT. Its protein product is CASSPGGSGNTIYF.

This clone was counted only a few times. The chain recombines TRBV7-9 with TRBJ2-5, with D possibly being TRBD1 (6 bases). The CDR3 runs 16 residues. Germline assignment: CDR1 SEHNR and CDR2 FQNEAQ (reference sequence). V was shortened by 5 bases and J by 5 bases, with 21 bases between the two germline ends. CDR3: CASSPGARGFGETQYF. CDR3 DNA sequence: TGTGCCAGCAGCCCAGGGGCCAGGGGATTCGGGGAGACCCAGTACTTC.

The chain recombines TRBV4-2 with TRBJ2-1; the D gene is possibly TRBD2 (6 bases). Germline CDR1 and CDR2: LGHNA and YNFKEQ. The CDR3 totals 14 residues. Trimming took 4 bases from V and 5 from J, leaving 12 bases between them. CDR3 sequence reads: CASSPGVEHNEQFF. DNA for the CDR3: TGTGCCAGCAGCCCGGGAGTGGAGCACAATGAGCAGTTCTTC.

This clone appeared a few times. The chain uses TRBV7-9 and TRBJ1-1, with D possibly TRBD1 on 6 matching bases. This CDR3 has 12 amino acids. Trimming stripped 6 bases from V and 5 bases from J, with 10 bases between. Germline CDR1 is SEHNR and CDR2 is FQNEAQ (reference sequence). The CDR3 reads CASSFQGTEAFF. The CDR3 nucleotides are TGTGCCAGCAGTTTTCAGGGGACTGAAGCTTTCTTT.

This clone was observed once. The chain has TRBV6-5 and TRBJ1-6, with 7 bases identical to TRBD1. Germline V gene sequence: CDR1 MNHEY, CDR2 SVGAGI. With 10 bases clipped from V and 7 bases from J, the junction kept 10 bases outside the gene matches. This CDR3 contains 14 residues. The CDR3: CATKDRVKNSPLHF. Here the CDR3 DNA reads TGTGCCACCAAAGACAGGGTTAAGAATTCACCCCTCCACTTT.

The V call is TRBV9, the J call TRBJ2-1, with D possibly TRBD2 on 6 matching bases. The CDR3 is 14 amino acids. Germline V CDR1 and CDR2: SGDLS, YYNGEE. V lost 4 bases to trimming and J lost 6 bases, with 14 bases between them. The CDR3 loop reads CASSLTTSSNEQFF. The CDR3 nucleotides read TGTGCCAGCAGCTTGACGACTAGTTCCAATGAGCAGTTCTTC.

This clone was observed once. The chain uses TRBV4-2 and TRBJ2-7; no clear D gene. Germline V CDR1 and CDR2: LGHNA, YNFKEQ. Trimming pared 0 bases from V and 3 bases from J, leaving 12 bases between. This CDR3 contains 15 residues. The CDR3 nucleotides read TGTGCCAGCAGCCAAGAGAGAACTTTCTACTACGAGCAGTACTTC. Amino acids: CASSQERTFYYEQYF.

The chain is built from TRBV7-9 and TRBJ2-5; the D gene is possibly TRBD1 (6 bases). The CDR3 sequence is 15 residues long. Per the germline V gene, CDR1 is SEHNR and CDR2 is FQNEAQ (reference sequence). V lost 3 bases and J lost 2, with 13 bases in between. The CDR3 loop reads CASSFWSGTQETQYF. As DNA, the CDR3 is TGTGCCAGCAGCTTTTGGTCTGGGACACAAGAGACCCAGTACTTC.

The gene calls are TRBV12-5 and TRBJ2-7; 11 bases match TRBD1. The V gene's germline CDR1 is LGHNT and CDR2 FRNRAP. The CDR3 sequence is 17 residues long. With V trimmed by 0 bases and J by 4 bases, 8 bases remained unmatched. CDR3 protein: CASGLVRPGQGGYEQYF. CDR3 DNA sequence: TGTGCTAGTGGTTTGGTCAGACCGGGACAGGGGGGATACGAGCAGTACTTC.

This clone was detected only a few times. The chain combines TRBV30 with TRBJ1-1, with a tentative D call TRBD1 (6 bases). Between the trimmed V and J ends, which lost 3 bases and 1 base, there was a span of 9 bases. The CDR3 contains 13 residues. Germline V lookup: CDR1 GTSNPN, CDR2 SVGIG (reference sequence). DNA of the CDR3: TGTGCCTGGAGCGTGGGACAGAACACTGAAGCTTTCTTT. Its translation is CAWSVGQNTEAFF.

The V and J genes are TRBV27 and TRBJ1-1, with 9 bases fitting TRBD1. Germline CDR1 reads MNHEY; CDR2 reads SMNVEV (reference sequence). After removal of 0 bases from V and 8 bases from J, the junction contained 7 bases not matched to a gene. The CDR3 spans 15 residues. The CDR3 DNA is TGTGCCAGCAGTTTATCGAAACAGGGGGCCAGAGAAGCTTTCTTT. It translates to CASSLSKQGAREAFF.

The CDR3 sequence: CASLAGGADTQYF. The CDR3 DNA reads as TGTGCCAGCCTAGCGGGGGGCGCAGATACGCAGTATTTT. The chain joins TRBV7-9 to TRBJ2-3, with 11 bases fitting TRBD2. The CDR3 length is 13 residues. V was pared by 8 bases and J by 4 bases, with 2 bases of the junction left unmatched. Germline CDR1 reads SEHNR; CDR2 reads FQNEAQ (reference sequence). The full variable domain, rest sourced from reference TRBV7-9 and TRBJ2-3, is DTGVSQNPRHKITKRGQNVTFRCDPISEHNRLYWYRQTLGQGPEFLTYFQNEAQLEKSRLLSDRFSAERPKGSFSTLEIQRTEQGDSAMYLCASLAGGADTQYFGPGTRLTVL.

The V gene is TRBV6-5, the J gene TRBJ2-1; 8 nucleotides align to TRBD2. With 4 bases clipped from V and 3 bases from J, the junction kept 5 bases outside the gene matches. Per the germline V gene, CDR1 is MNHEY and CDR2 is SVGAGI. The CDR3 runs 15 residues. The CDR3 DNA is TGTGCCAGCAGTTTTACGGGGGGGGACTACAATGAGCAGTTCTTC. The encoded protein is CASSFTGGDYNEQFF.

The V and J genes are TRBV5-1 and TRBJ1-1, with D tentatively TRBD1 (6 bases). Trimming cost V 4 bases and J 5 bases, with 21 bases left between them. CDR1 is SGHRS and CDR2 is YFSETQ in the germline V gene. This CDR3 has 16 residues. The chain's CDR3 is CASSHETTGMGTEAFF. In DNA form, the CDR3 reads TGCGCCAGCAGCCATGAGACTACAGGGATGGGAACTGAAGCTTTCTTT.

This clone was seen once. This rearrangement joins TRBV4-1 to TRBJ1-6, with D possibly matching TRBD1 (6 bases). Trimming left V 3 bases short and J 10 bases short, with 13 bases between. CDR3 size: 14 residues. In germline, CDR1 is MGHRA, CDR2 YSYEKL. CDR3 nucleotide sequence: TGCGCCAGCAGCCACACAGGGTCAGAGTCACCCCTCCACTTT. It translates to CASSHTGSESPLHF.

The V gene is TRBV10-3, the J gene TRBJ1-1, with TRBD1 as a possible D gene (6 bases). Germline V gene lookup returns CDR1 ENHRY and CDR2 SYGVKD. This CDR3 has 13 residues. Trimming cost V 5 bases and J 1 base, with 8 bases left between them. CDR3 nucleotide sequence: TGTGCCATCAGTAGGACAGCGAACACTGAAGCTTTCTTT. It translates to CAISRTANTEAFF.

The chain couples TRBV5-6 to TRBJ1-1; 7 bases are a match to TRBD1. With V trimmed by 4 bases and J by 6 bases, 12 bases remained unmatched. Germline assignment: CDR1 SGHDT and CDR2 YYEEEE. This CDR3 is built from 15 residues. This chain's CDR3 is CASSQPQGRFAEAFF. The CDR3 DNA reads as TGTGCCAGCAGCCAGCCACAGGGGAGGTTTGCTGAAGCTTTCTTT.

V usage is TRBV2 and J usage is TRBJ1-3; TRBD1 agrees at 12 bases. V shed 6 bases and J 5 bases; nucleotides not matched to a gene: 5. The CDR3 sequence is 15 residues long. Germline CDR1 is SNHLY and CDR2 is FYNNEI. This CDR3 is CASREGQGARNTIYF. CDR3 coding DNA: TGTGCCAGCAGGGAGGGACAGGGGGCTAGAAACACCATATATTTT.

This clone was detected once. The V call is TRBV7-2, the J call TRBJ2-3, with TRBD1 matching over 9 bases. The CDR3 contains 14 residues. Unmatched junction bases numbered 5, after V lost 5 bases and J lost 5 bases. The germline gives CDR1 SGHTA, CDR2 FQGNSA. CDR3 amino acids: CASSNGQGRDTQYF. CDR3 DNA: TGTGCCAGCAGCAACGGACAGGGGAGAGATACGCAGTATTTT.

This clone was picked up one time. The J gene is TRBJ1-2, the V gene TRBV5-8; 7 bases match TRBD1. CDR3 length equals 11 residues. CDR1 SGHTS and CDR2 YDEGEE come from the germline V gene. The J segment lost 7 bases and the V segment lost 9 bases, leaving 6 bases of the junction unmatched. The CDR3, as DNA: TGTGCCAAGGGGACAGTCCCTGGCTACACCTTC. Its translation: CAKGTVPGYTF.

The rearrangement joins TRBV7-9 to TRBJ2-1, with 11 nucleotides matching TRBD1. Germline assignment: CDR1 SEHNR and CDR2 FQNEAQ (reference sequence). After removal of 5 bases from V and 8 bases from J, the junction contained 5 bases not matched to a gene. The CDR3 covers 14 residues. As DNA, the CDR3 is TGTGCCAGCAGCCCTTGGACAGGGGGCGATGAGCAGTTCTTC. Its protein is CASSPWTGGDEQFF.

The V and J genes are TRBV4-3 and TRBJ1-3; weak D call: TRBD1 (6 bases). Trimming left V 0 bases short and J 0 bases short, with 15 bases between. This CDR3 has 18 amino acids. CDR1 LGHNA and CDR2 YSLEER come from the germline V gene. The DNA for the CDR3 is TGCGCCAGCAGCCAAGACCCTCCCGACAGGACCTCTGGAAACACCATATATTTT. Its protein is CASSQDPPDRTSGNTIYF.

This chain connects TRBV7-9 to TRBJ2-2, with 7 bases aligning to TRBD2. J lost 1 base, V lost 4 bases, and 6 bases had no gene match. Germline assignment: CDR1 SEHNR and CDR2 FQNEAQ (reference sequence). The CDR3 contains 16 residues. In nucleotides, the CDR3 is TGTGCCAGCAGCTACGGGGGGACTTTGAACACCGGGGAGCTGTTTTTT. Residues: CASSYGGTLNTGELFF.

The chain links TRBV18 to TRBJ2-1, with 9 positions matching TRBD1. Germline CDR1 KGHSH, CDR2 LQKENI. V lost 6 bases to trimming and J lost 4 bases; unmatched junction nucleotides: 10. The CDR3 totals 16 residues. Here the CDR3 reads CASSHLQGAKYNEQFF. The CDR3 bases are TGTGCCAGCTCCCACCTACAGGGGGCTAAGTACAATGAGCAGTTCTTC.